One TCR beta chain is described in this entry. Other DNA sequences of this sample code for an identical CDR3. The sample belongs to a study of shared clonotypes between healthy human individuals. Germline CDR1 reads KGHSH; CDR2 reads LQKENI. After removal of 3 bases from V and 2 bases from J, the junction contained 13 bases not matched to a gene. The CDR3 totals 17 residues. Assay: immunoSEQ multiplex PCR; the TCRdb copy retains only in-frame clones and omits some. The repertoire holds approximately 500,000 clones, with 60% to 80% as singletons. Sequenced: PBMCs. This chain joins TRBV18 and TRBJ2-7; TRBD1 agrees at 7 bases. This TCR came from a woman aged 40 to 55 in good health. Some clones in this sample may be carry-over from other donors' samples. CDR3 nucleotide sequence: TGTGCCAGCTCACCCCGGCTATCCGACAGGGTAGCCTACGAGCAGTACTTC. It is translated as CASSPRLSDRVAYEQYF.